The rows below give T cell receptor beta chains drawn from one sample of a study of T-cell reconstitution after alpha-beta-depleted transplantation in children. Each CDR3 protein is one row after TCRdb ran MiXCR on the PCR reads. The table records just under 350,000 distinct CDR3 sequences, around 15% of them present only once. The sequencing here drew on PBMCs, mostly from graft donor cells, taken 360 days after TCRalphabeta/CD19-depleted stem cell transplant. The receptors here all came from a male patient between 2 and 10 years old who had a stem cell transplant for acute lymphoblastic leukemia, so the T cells may come from the graft donor. Each CDR3 is given with its conserved first and last residue. Each record gives: V gene, J gene, D gene, CDR3 protein. D genes are given only for firm matches.

>TRBV6-1|TRBJ1-2|.
CASRILLGGDYTF
>TRBV12-3/TRBV12-4|TRBJ1-4|TRBD1
CASSLRYWDRSNEKLFF
>TRBV12-3/TRBV12-4|TRBJ1-2|TRBD1
CASSTGQRYGYTF
>TRBV27|TRBJ2-7|.
CASSGRGYEQYF
>TRBV20-1|TRBJ2-7|.
CSARNPGGNYEQYF
>TRBV12-3/TRBV12-4|TRBJ2-1|TRBD2
CASSYGTSAYNEQFF
>TRBV12-3/TRBV12-4|TRBJ2-1|.
CASRLLRELYNEQFF
>TRBV11-1|TRBJ2-3|.
CASSLGTGGERPSTDTQYF
>TRBV2|TRBJ2-7|TRBD2
CATGTRGYEQYF
>TRBV12-3/TRBV12-4|TRBJ2-5|.
CASSWMRLETQYF
>TRBV12-3/TRBV12-4|TRBJ2-2|TRBD2
CASSLRSGGLTGELFF
>TRBV28|TRBJ2-6|.
CASSPPSGANVLTF
>TRBV5-6|TRBJ2-7|.
CASSLSGDAYEQYF
>TRBV2|TRBJ2-7|TRBD1
CASSEFGTGAYEQYF
>TRBV15|TRBJ2-3|TRBD2
CATRLASTDTQYF
>TRBV4-3|TRBJ2-1|TRBD2
CASSQDVGTSGRAYYNEQFF
>TRBV7-8|TRBJ2-3|TRBD1
CASSLGQGLSNTDTQYF
>TRBV10-3|TRBJ1-2|.
CAISVGGYYGYTF
>TRBV5-1|TRBJ2-1|TRBD2
CASSTLLAGGLKDEQFF
>TRBV4-1|TRBJ2-5|.
CASSRIPWTAQETQYF
>TRBV3-1|TRBJ1-2|TRBD1
CASSQPGGLSDGYTF
>TRBV20-1|TRBJ2-3|.
CSAPHVDTQYF
>TRBV7-2|TRBJ1-1|.
CASSFTVLFTEAFF
>TRBV4-1|TRBJ2-5|TRBD1
CASSQVWDRGEQETQYF
>TRBV5-1|TRBJ2-5|.
CASSLAIGAEETQYF
>TRBV7-2|TRBJ2-3|.
CASSPLKGMSTDTQYF
>TRBV27|TRBJ2-1|TRBD2
CASSLAGGPFIGLNSYNEQFF
>TRBV25-1|TRBJ1-5|.
CASSSTGWRQPQHF
>TRBV7-9|TRBJ2-5|TRBD2
CASSLTGLAGETQYF
>TRBV4-2|TRBJ2-1|.
CASSQDFGQGGDNEQFF
>TRBV4-3|TRBJ2-1|.
CASSQGVRYNEQFF
>TRBV13|TRBJ1-1|.
CASSLLMNTEAFF
>TRBV4-3|TRBJ1-2|TRBD1
CASSRLTGVDYGYTF
>TRBV5-1|TRBJ2-5|.
CASSLQDQETQYF
>TRBV6-5|TRBJ2-7|TRBD1
CASSYAVQGYEQYF
>TRBV29-1|TRBJ2-5|TRBD2
CSVDQGGQETQYF
>TRBV12-3/TRBV12-4|TRBJ2-1|TRBD1
CASSLVRTGGFYNEQFF
>TRBV5-1|TRBJ1-2|.
CASSLVPGGGYTF
>TRBV18|TRBJ2-7|.
CASSRGGSGHSSYEQYF
>TRBV18|TRBJ1-1|.
CASSRIRMGNTEAFF
>TRBV5-1|TRBJ2-7|TRBD2
CASSLFPHRLAGLDEQYF
>TRBV7-8|TRBJ2-7|.
CASSLIQGQIYEQYF
>TRBV5-6|TRBJ2-3|TRBD2
CASSLARLAGGPRTDTQYF
>TRBV20-1|TRBJ2-1|.
CSASSVVPTNYNEQFF
>TRBV27|TRBJ1-5|.
CASSLLGRDQPQHF
>TRBV30|TRBJ1-5|TRBD1
CAWMTGPDQPQHF
>TRBV6-1|TRBJ2-3|.
CASIYDMGEYTSTDTQYF
>TRBV12-3/TRBV12-4|TRBJ2-7|TRBD1
CASSPLQGLYEQYF
>TRBV4-2|TRBJ2-5|.
CASSQPGVQETQYF
>TRBV10-3|TRBJ2-1|TRBD2
CAIRPSSGRYNEQFF
>TRBV18|TRBJ1-5|.
CASSPLQAEGWGSNQPQHF
>TRBV4-2|TRBJ2-1|TRBD2
CASSQPGLADNEQFF